The source of this T cell receptor beta chain is a study of blood T cell repertoires in COVID-19. At the level of the study: The origin of the acute and convalescent COVID-19 samples was the United States, Italy and Spain.

The CDR3 has 15 amino acids. Germline V gene lookup returns CDR1 MNHEY and CDR2 SVGAGI. Losses at the gene ends were 10 bases for V and 6 bases for J; bases not matched to a gene: 8. Authors' analysis steps: For nucleated cells, counts were estimated from reference gene primer amplification. Produced via immunoSEQ multiplex PCR; TCRdb's table is partial and in-frame only. V and J calls and clone size are as listed in that table; D and trimming were resolved from the DNA. The profile shows around 100,000 clones, about 84% of them singletons. Sequencing used peripheral blood. The chain joins TRBV6-5 to TRBJ2-2, with 13 bases fitting TRBD2. This TCR was sampled from a human donor in a cohort sampled during active COVID-19. CDR3 residues: CAITRLAGGAGELFF. CDR3 nucleotides: TGTGCCATCACCAGACTAGCGGGGGGTGCCGGGGAGCTGTTTTTT.